A single sample gave rise to the 3 T cell receptor beta chains below, sequenced in a study of T cell responses to AZD1222 COVID-19 vaccine. Assay: immunoSEQ multiplex PCR; the TCRdb copy retains only in-frame clones and omits some. The table lists 95,000 to 100,000 clones, around 87% of them singletons, with approximately 10% in the top ten. The starting material was peripheral blood, obtained 28 days after the second AZD1222 dose. Every receptor here comes from an adult who received the AZD1222 COVID-19 vaccine.

V gene TRBV6-5 combines with J gene TRBJ2-5; TRBD2 matches at 8 bases. This CDR3 is built from 15 residues. Germline assignment: CDR1 MNHEY and CDR2 SVGAGI. J gave up 6 bases and V 6 bases, and 12 bases lay outside the gene matches. The CDR3 nucleotides read TGTGCCAGCAGCTTCCTTGGGACTAGTAAGAAGACCCAGTACTTC. Amino acids: CASSFLGTSKKTQYF.

V gene TRBV18 combines with J gene TRBJ1-1; tentative D call: TRBD1 (5 bases). V lost 2 bases and J 1 base, leaving 11 bases between the germline ends. The CDR3 is 15 residues long. Germline V CDR1 and CDR2: KGHSH, LQKENI. CDR3: CASSPIRGSNTEAFF. CDR3 bases: TGTGCCAGCTCACCAATTAGGGGATCGAACACTGAAGCTTTCTTT.

The V and J genes are TRBV5-5 and TRBJ1-4; D call uncertain. The germline V and J ends were trimmed by 2 bases and 5 bases, with 10 bases remaining between them. The germline V gene encodes CDR1 SGHKS and CDR2 YYEKEE (reference sequence). The length of the CDR3 is 14 residues. The chain's CDR3 is CASSFRLGNEKLFF. The CDR3 DNA follows: TGTGCCAGCAGCTTCCGCTTGGGAAATGAAAAACTGTTTTTT.